The source of this T cell receptor beta chain is a study of identical twins. The authors used template switching to add a universal primer site and gave cDNA unique molecular identifiers. MiXCR, run by TCRdb on the 5' RACE reads, gives a single entry per CDR3 protein. The sample contains 500,000 to 550,000 distinct CDR3 sequences, around 22% of which appear only once. This clonotype has just a few counts. Its antigen is as yet unknown. Study-wide results and caveats: Researchers reported excess low generation probability among twin-shared out-of-frame alpha sequences. There is a chance that invariant MAIT and iNKT cells partially muddied zero-insertion analyses. The more abundant beta clonotypes in cord blood had fewer insertions, and memory repertoires did not show this.

These same records also appear under a second study, on yellow fever vaccine responses in identical twins.

This clonotype was sampled from a woman aged 18-29 years in good health. The sequenced material came from CD4+ T cells sorted from blood.

CDR3 coding DNA: TGTGCCAGCATCAAGGGGGGACTAGCAGGGGAGCAGTTCTTC. Its translation: CASIKGGLAGEQFF. The chain carries TRBV12-3 or TRBV12-4 and TRBJ2-1; 9 positions match TRBD2. The CDR3 contains 14 residues. Trimming at V came to 7 bases and at J to 10 bases, leaving 11 bases not matched to a gene.